The 4 T cell receptor beta chains below all came from one sample that was sequenced in a study of molecular identifiers for immune sequencing clone quantification. One entry per CDR3 protein, called by TCRdb with MiXCR from the PCR reads. The sample consists of 90,000 or so distinct CDR3 sequences, roughly 23% of them appearing once. Sequenced input: naive CD8+ T cells from blood, with Jurkat cell RNA spiked in. Subset noted: FACS-sorted CD8+CD4-CCR7+CD45RA+ naive T cells. These receptors all come from a human donor in good health. Some libraries in this study had Jurkat cell RNA spiked in.

This clonotype was seen only a few times. The chain recombines TRBV28 with TRBJ2-1; D is undetermined. Looked up from germline, CDR1 is MDHEN and CDR2 is SYDVKM. This CDR3 comprises 15 residues. V lost 7 bases and J 1 base, leaving 14 bases between the germline ends. The chain's CDR3 is CASIKMAESYNEQFF. CDR3 bases: TGTGCCAGCATTAAGATGGCTGAATCCTACAATGAGCAGTTCTTC.

With regard to this clonotype: An end of the junction does not agree with germline; a read error may underlie this. The chain couples TRBV20-1 to TRBJ1-1; perhaps TRBD1 as D (6 bases). CDR1 is DFQATT and CDR2 is SNEGSKA in the germline V gene (reference sequence). The length of the CDR3 is 13 residues. The CDR3 spells CRAPTGSRTEAFF. In nucleotides, the CDR3 is TGCCGTGCTCCGACAGGCTCTAGAACTGAAGCTTTCTTT.

This clonotype has more than one count but fewer than ten. The rearrangement joins TRBV2 to TRBJ2-7, with TRBD2 matching over 8 bases. V dropped 3 bases and J dropped 4; count of bases not matched to a gene: 11. The CDR3 runs to 16 residues. Per the germline V gene, CDR1 is SNHLY and CDR2 is FYNNEI. CDR3 amino acids: CASSEAVGLAAYEQYF. The CDR3 DNA reads TGTGCCAGCAGTGAGGCGGTCGGACTAGCAGCATACGAGCAGTACTTC. Full variable domain (outside the CDR3, taken from reference TRBV2 and TRBJ2-7): EPEVTQTPSHQVTQMGQEVILRCVPISNHLYFYWYRQILGQKVEFLVSFYNNEISEKSEIFDDQFSVERPDGSNFTLKIRSTKLEDSAMYFCASSEAVGLAAYEQYFGPGTRLTVT.

This clonotype was detected once. The J gene is TRBJ2-3, the V gene TRBV19; no clear D. V lost 3 bases, J lost 0 bases, and 10 bases lay in between. This CDR3 has 15 amino acids. CDR1 is LNHDA and CDR2 is SQIVND in the germline V gene (reference sequence). Here the CDR3 DNA reads TGTGCCAGTAGTATTTTGTCTCCGAGCACAGATACGCAGTATTTT. As protein: CASSILSPSTDTQYF.